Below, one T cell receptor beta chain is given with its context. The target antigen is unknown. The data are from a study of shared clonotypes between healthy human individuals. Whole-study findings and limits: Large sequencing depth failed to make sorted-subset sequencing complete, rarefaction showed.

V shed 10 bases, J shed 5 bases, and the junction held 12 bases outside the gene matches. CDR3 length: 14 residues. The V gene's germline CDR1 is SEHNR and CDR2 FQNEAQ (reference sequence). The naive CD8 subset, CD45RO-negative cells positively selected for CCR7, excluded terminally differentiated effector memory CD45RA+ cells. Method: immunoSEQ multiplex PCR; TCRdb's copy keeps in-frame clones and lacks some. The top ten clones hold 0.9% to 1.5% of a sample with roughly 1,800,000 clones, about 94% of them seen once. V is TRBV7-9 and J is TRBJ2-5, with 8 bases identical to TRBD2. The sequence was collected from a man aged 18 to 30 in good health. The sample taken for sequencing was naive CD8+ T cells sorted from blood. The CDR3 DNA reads TGTGCCATGGACGGGGGGGCTGTGACGGAGACCCAGTACTTC. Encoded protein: CAMDGGAVTETQYF.